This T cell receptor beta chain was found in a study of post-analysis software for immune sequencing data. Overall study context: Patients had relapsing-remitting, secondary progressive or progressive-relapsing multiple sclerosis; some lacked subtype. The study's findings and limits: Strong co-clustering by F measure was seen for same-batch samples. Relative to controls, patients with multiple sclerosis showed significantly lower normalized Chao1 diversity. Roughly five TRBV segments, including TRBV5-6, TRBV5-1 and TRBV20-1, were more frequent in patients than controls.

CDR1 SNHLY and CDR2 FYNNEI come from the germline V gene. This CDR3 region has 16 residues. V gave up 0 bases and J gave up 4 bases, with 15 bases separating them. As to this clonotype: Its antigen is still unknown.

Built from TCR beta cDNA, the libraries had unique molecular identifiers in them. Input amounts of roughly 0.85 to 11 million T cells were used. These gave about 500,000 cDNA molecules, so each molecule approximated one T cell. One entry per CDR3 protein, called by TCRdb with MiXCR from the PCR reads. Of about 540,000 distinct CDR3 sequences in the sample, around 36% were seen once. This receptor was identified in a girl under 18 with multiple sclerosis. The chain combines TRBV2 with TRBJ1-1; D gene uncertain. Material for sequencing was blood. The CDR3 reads CASSEALARSFTEAFF. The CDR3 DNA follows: TGTGCCAGCAGTGAAGCCTTGGCCAGAAGTTTCACTGAAGCTTTCTTT.